This T cell receptor beta chain stems from a study of cytomegalovirus exposure and HLA in healthy donors. Study-wide findings and caveats: Exclusion applied to some V segments, including TRBV6-2 and TRBV6-3, as they were indistinguishable. The investigators catalogued 164 TCR beta chains as cytomegalovirus-associated.

Worth noting for this clone: Antigen unknown.

V shed 4 bases and J shed 7 bases, with 14 bases lying between them. There are 15 residues in the CDR3. Germline CDR1 LNHDA, CDR2 SQIVND (reference sequence). Vbeta (60) and Jbeta (13) primers were used in the PCR. Assay used: immunoSEQ multiplex PCR; TCRdb lists only in-frame clones, some missing. The sample gives approximately 210,000 clones, about 85% of which show up once; about 1.4% is in the top ten. The TCR sequence derives from a woman in her 50s in good health and CMV-seronegative. The chain combines TRBV19 with TRBJ1-6, with D tentatively TRBD1 (5 bases). The material sequenced was PBMCs. CDR3 sequence reads: CASSKGWQGNSPLHF. CDR3 sequence (DNA): TGTGCCAGTAGTAAGGGTTGGCAGGGAAATTCACCCCTCCACTTT.